The clone carrying this TCR beta chain appeared once. Its antigen is not identified. At one of its ends the junction is not consistent with the germline gene, which may arise from a read error. The CDR3 runs to 16 residues. The germline gives CDR1 LNHNV, CDR2 YYDKDF (reference sequence). The library was made from cDNA and included unique molecular identifiers. A single record per CDR3 protein comes from TCRdb applying MiXCR to the PCR reads. This table has about 500,000 distinct CDR3 sequences, around 40% appearing once. These data belong to a study of post-analysis software for immune sequencing data. Background on the study: Relapsing-remitting, secondary progressive and progressive-relapsing multiple sclerosis courses were included.

The study, taken as a whole, reports: TRBV segments more frequent in patients than in controls numbered five and included TRBV5-6, TRBV5-1 and TRBV20-1. Significantly lower normalized Chao1 diversity was seen in multiple sclerosis patients than in controls.

The chain is built from TRBV15 and TRBJ1-2; the match to TRBD1 covers 9 bases. Sequenced material: blood. This sequence was found in a girl aged 5 to 17 with multiple sclerosis. CDR3 bases: TGTGCCACCATCAGAGACGGGACAGGGTTTAAGTATGGCTACACCTTC. Translating it yields CATIRDGTGFKYGYTF.